The next 2 T cell receptor beta chains were all read from a single sample in a study of Ad26.COV2.S vaccination and SARS-CoV-2 variants. Assay: immunoSEQ multiplex PCR; the TCRdb copy retains only in-frame clones and omits some. The table records hundreds of thousands of clones, about 90% of them present only once. The treatment is: around 19 received Ad26.COV2.S at low or high dose, single or two shots; 5 received placebo; per-sample allocation not given. Collection of the samples took place on day 63 after the first injection of vaccine or placebo. Source: peripheral blood, taken in a trial of Ad26.COV2.S vaccine versus placebo. Source of these receptors: a person between 18 and 59 years old who received the Ad26.COV2.S COVID-19 vaccine or a placebo.

CDR3 sequence (DNA): TGTGCCAGCAGCGTAGCGTACAGCGGGAGTGAAAAACTGTTTTTT. This codes for CASSVAYSGSEKLFF. The rearrangement joins TRBV9 to TRBJ1-4; D gene uncertain. The CDR3 runs 15 residues. Germline V gene lookup returns CDR1 SGDLS and CDR2 YYNGEE. The V and J ends lost 0 bases and 7 bases respectively, with 13 bases between them.

This rearrangement joins TRBV6-4 to TRBJ1-1, with D unresolved. The CDR3 extends over 10 amino acids. The ends were cut back, 8 bases at V and 7 bases at J, with 8 bases in the middle. Germline loops: CDR1 MRHNA, CDR2 SNTAGT. The CDR3 coding sequence is TGTGCCAGCCGGCTTTATGAAGCTTTCTTT. Translating gives CASRLYEAFF.